The present entry profiles one TCR beta chain with its context. This clonotype was recorded once. No antigen is known for it. No base-level quality is on record; no much larger clone is a single base apart. One read represents weak support. The time point label of this sample denotes: mid-infection, around enteric fever diagnosis. Using flow cytometry, MAIT cells, defined as Valpha7.2+ CD161+ T cells, were identified and sorted. Over time, circulating MAIT cell TCRbeta repertoires were profiled in over five volunteers who came down with enteric fever following controlled oral challenge with live Salmonella Paratyphi A. MAIT cell samples were contributed by each diagnosed volunteer at pre-infection, mid-infection and post-infection timepoints. A diagnosis of enteric fever required Paratyphi A bacteremia and/or a persistent fever above 38 degrees C that lasted more than 12 hours. Infection was diagnosed in challenged volunteers between day 4 and day 7 after challenge. Between roughly 4,500 and 11,000 MAIT cells per sample were sorted directly into RNAqueous-Micro lysis buffer for RNA extraction. Lymphoprep gradient centrifugation was used to isolate peripheral blood mononuclear cells from blood samples and leukocyte cones. A BD FACSAria Fusion or BD FACSAria III sorter was used for cell sorting.

The sample originates from a study of MAIT cells during Salmonella Paratyphi A infection (dated by TCRdb to 2017 to 2019). Regarding the complete study: A single dose of 1-5x10^3 CFU of S. Paratyphi A strain NVGH308 was ingested by adult volunteers aged 18 to 60. Starting at diagnosis, the diagnosed volunteers took ciprofloxacin 500 mg twice daily for 14 days. What the work shows at the level of the full study, not this receptor alone: MAIT TRBV usage was found to be oligoclonal, with TRBV20 and TRBV6 favoured, and appeared to be unchanged by infection. Space occupied by over-represented MAIT clonotypes fell significantly from baseline to mid-infection (about 0.15 to 0.10), with no significant post-infection difference. More expansion or contraction among the top five MAIT clonotypes was shown in diagnosed volunteers than in healthy controls (around 0.57 versus 0.12), suggesting infection-driven repertoire reshaping. Although the availability of volunteer samples limited sample sizes, the sizes were judged adequate for detecting differences between groups.

The method behind the library was 5' RACE. TCRbeta was amplified in two rounds of PCR using Phusion High-Fidelity polymerase, and the primers added sample-specific barcodes. TCRbeta libraries were made through template-switch cDNA synthesis using SMARTScribe reverse transcriptase and a TRBC-specific primer. The barcoded samples were pooled and then prepared using the NEBNext Ultra DNA Library Prep Kit for Illumina. Sequencing of libraries was performed on an Illumina MiSeq with the MiSeq reagent kit v2, 300 cycles. Per the original workflow: Jemultiplexer demultiplexed the reads by barcode, and MiTCR with default parameters aligned the reads. VDJtools removed non-functional sequences, and clonotypes were defined by amino acid sequence, with clonotype frequencies based on assigned sequence reads. In the clonal space homeostasis analysis, clonotypes were binned by frequency as over-represented (0.05-1), large, medium and small. The raw public reads went through TCRdb reprocessing: fastp at Q25, MiXCR clone calling, in-frame beta chains kept. Every entry covers one CDR3 protein and lists the most common genes and DNA from its rows. The V and J calls shown here were made by TCRdb, not taken from the authors' results. This sample comprises about 1,000 distinct CDR3 sequences, about 55% of them detected only once. Approximately 31% of the sample rests with the top ten.

CDR1 and CDR2 (MRHNA, SNTAGT) derive from the germline V gene. V lost 6 bases and J lost 1 base, and the count of bases not matched to a germline gene is 10. The CDR3 runs 16 amino acids, cysteine and phenylalanine included. Only the CDR3 DNA stays, 48 bases, in frame from base 1. This specimen consisted of MAIT cells from blood, obtained at the middle sampling point of the challenge study. The chain was built from TRBV6-4 and TRBJ2-5; 8 central nucleotides agree with TRBD2. The sequence was obtained from a person between 18 and 69 years old who was deliberately infected with Salmonella Paratyphi A in a paratyphoid fever challenge study. This receptor has the CDR3 CASSSLAGLAQETQYF. The bases read TGTGCCAGCAGCTCTCTAGCCGGACTAGCCCAAGAGACCCAGTACTTC.